This entry is about one T cell receptor beta chain. Its antigen is as yet unknown. Germline V CDR1 and CDR2: MNHEY, SMNVEV (reference sequence). V was pared by 6 bases and J by 5 bases, with 19 bases between. CDR3 length equals 15 residues. TCRdb redid the calling of the 5' RACE reads with MiXCR, one entry per CDR3 protein. In the table there are under 300,000 distinct CDR3 sequences, approximately 11% of which are singletons. The sample comes from a study of identical twins. Study-level points and caveats: Those out-of-frame alpha sequences shared by twins showed an excess of low generation probability. Cross-sectional statistical analysis, not tracking of the same donors, underpinned the conclusions.

These records were also assigned to another study, of yellow fever vaccine responses in identical twins.

The rearrangement uses TRBV27 and TRBJ1-1, with D perhaps matching TRBD1 (5 bases). Material for sequencing was memory (CD45RO+) T cells sorted from blood. This sequence was found in a young woman in good health. CDR3 residues: CASSPSREVRTEAFF. The CDR3 coding sequence is TGTGCCAGCAGCCCTTCCAGGGAGGTTAGAACTGAAGCTTTCTTT.